This is a list of T cell receptor beta chains from one sample in a study of blood T cell repertoires in COVID-19. The protocol was immunoSEQ multiplex PCR, while the TCRdb copy is restricted to in-frame clones and leaves out a portion. The repertoire holds more than 250,000 clones, with about nine tenths as singletons. The sequencing sample was made of peripheral blood. The receptors were gathered from a man aged 50 to 60 with active or convalescent COVID-19. Both conserved end residues are part of each CDR3.

J gene: TRBJ2-4
V gene: TRBV6-1
CDR3 length: 13
CDR3 protein: CASSEIGGNIQYF

J gene: TRBJ1-2
V gene: TRBV29-1
CDR3 length: 12
CDR3 protein: CSCGTANYGYTF

J gene: TRBJ1-6
V gene: TRBV28
CDR3 length: 14
CDR3 protein: CASSSPGGGAPLHF

J gene: TRBJ2-7
V gene: TRBV5-5
CDR3 length: 14
CDR3 protein: CASSFQVTSYEQYF

J gene: TRBJ1-4
V gene: TRBV9
CDR3 length: 13
CDR3 protein: CASSPGTGLGLFF

J gene: TRBJ1-4
V gene: TRBV4-1
CDR3 length: 14
CDR3 protein: CASGQGRQGEKLFF

J gene: TRBJ2-1
V gene: TRBV7-9
CDR3 length: 16
CDR3 protein: CASSLVSAGSLNEQFF

J gene: TRBJ1-4
V gene: TRBV28
CDR3 length: 16
CDR3 protein: CASRVPPGGYNEKLFF

J gene: TRBJ1-2
V gene: TRBV4-1
CDR3 length: 20
CDR3 protein: CASSLLALLDRAIRDYGYTF

J gene: TRBJ1-1
V gene: TRBV5-6
CDR3 length: 13
CDR3 protein: CASTFGLNTEAFF

J gene: TRBJ2-3
V gene: TRBV19
CDR3 length: 13
CDR3 protein: CASRNGGTDTQYF

J gene: TRBJ1-2
V gene: TRBV7-3
CDR3 length: 13
CDR3 protein: CASSPGQGDGYTF

J gene: TRBJ1-2
V gene: TRBV30
CDR3 length: 12
CDR3 protein: CAWSVRSHGYTF

J gene: TRBJ1-2
V gene: TRBV7-2
CDR3 length: 15
CDR3 protein: CASSLVAQISYGYTF

J gene: TRBJ1-6
V gene: TRBV4-3
CDR3 length: 17
CDR3 protein: CASSQDPGQEYNSPLHF

J gene: TRBJ2-7
V gene: TRBV5-1
CDR3 length: 15
CDR3 protein: CASSQIGTSSHEQYF

J gene: TRBJ2-3
V gene: TRBV27
CDR3 length: 18
CDR3 protein: CASSPFPLADLTTDTQYF

J gene: TRBJ1-6
V gene: TRBV18
CDR3 length: 18
CDR3 protein: CASSPRRQGSEYNSPLHF

J gene: TRBJ2-3
V gene: TRBV5-6
CDR3 length: 15
CDR3 protein: CASSPGFRGADTQYF

J gene: TRBJ2-1
V gene: TRBV2
CDR3 length: 13
CDR3 protein: CATRLGSYNEQFF

J gene: TRBJ2-5
V gene: TRBV2
CDR3 length: 13
CDR3 protein: CASTNDKQETQYF

J gene: TRBJ2-3
V gene: TRBV5-4
CDR3 length: 13
CDR3 protein: CASSFKSTDTQYF

J gene: TRBJ2-7
V gene: TRBV7-2
CDR3 length: 14
CDR3 protein: CASSPRLTSYEQYF

J gene: TRBJ1-5
V gene: TRBV28
CDR3 length: 15
CDR3 protein: CASSLGQGSFQPQHF

J gene: TRBJ1-3
V gene: TRBV21-1
CDR3 length: 21
CDR3 protein: CASSKEWRGTGASYSGNTIYF

J gene: TRBJ1-3
V gene: TRBV6-2/TRBV6-3
CDR3 length: 18
CDR3 protein: CASSPPSGGAVSGNTIYF

J gene: TRBJ1-5
V gene: TRBV30
CDR3 length: 14
CDR3 protein: CAWSLGQGSQPQHF

J gene: TRBJ2-2
V gene: TRBV7-9
CDR3 length: 17
CDR3 protein: CASSLPSQGGYTGELFF

J gene: TRBJ1-5
V gene: TRBV28
CDR3 length: 14
CDR3 protein: CASSGGQRNQPQHF

J gene: TRBJ2-3
V gene: TRBV13
CDR3 length: 15
CDR3 protein: CASSSGLAGGDTQYF

J gene: TRBJ1-2
V gene: TRBV27
CDR3 length: 11
CDR3 protein: CASSRGGGYTF

J gene: TRBJ1-6
V gene: TRBV6-6
CDR3 length: 15
CDR3 protein: CASSLSDRDNSPLHF

J gene: TRBJ1-4
V gene: TRBV2
CDR3 length: 15
CDR3 protein: CASREFTGIGEKLFF

J gene: TRBJ2-5
V gene: TRBV11-2
CDR3 length: 18
CDR3 protein: CASSARQGLAGVSETQYF

J gene: TRBJ1-5
V gene: TRBV12-3/TRBV12-4
CDR3 length: 13
CDR3 protein: CASSLTREQPQHF

J gene: TRBJ1-2
V gene: TRBV7-2
CDR3 length: 15
CDR3 protein: CASSPGGGEGYGYTF

J gene: TRBJ1-1
V gene: TRBV7-3
CDR3 length: 15
CDR3 protein: CASSLGGALNTEAFF

J gene: TRBJ1-1
V gene: TRBV7-9
CDR3 length: 14
CDR3 protein: CASSPKGGNTEAFF

J gene: TRBJ2-7
V gene: TRBV14
CDR3 length: 17
CDR3 protein: CASSPPGQGPRDYEQYF

J gene: TRBJ1-1
V gene: TRBV18
CDR3 length: 15
CDR3 protein: CASSPRSLRNTEAFF

J gene: TRBJ1-4
V gene: TRBV2
CDR3 length: 14
CDR3 protein: CASSAVAAVEKLFF

J gene: TRBJ1-5
V gene: TRBV4-2
CDR3 length: 16
CDR3 protein: CASSQDAGQTNQPQHF

J gene: TRBJ2-1
V gene: TRBV28
CDR3 length: 15
CDR3 protein: CASSRTGSYYNEQFF

J gene: TRBJ1-2
V gene: TRBV6-6
CDR3 length: 16
CDR3 protein: CASTYRLDRETYGYTF

J gene: TRBJ1-2
V gene: TRBV29-1
CDR3 length: 14
CDR3 protein: CSVEGDRRNYGYTF